Ten or more counts support the clone carrying this TCR beta chain. The antigen is not known. This record comes from a study of molecular identifiers for immune sequencing clone quantification. Study conclusions and caveats: In a background of about 900,000 naive cells, spiked Jurkat TCR RNA from one cell was reportedly detectable.

TCRdb independently ran MiXCR on the PCR reads; one entry per CDR3 protein. Of 490,000 or so distinct CDR3 sequences in the sample, roughly 24% were seen once. Germline-derived CDR1 and CDR2 are SGHDN and FVKESK. Trimming took 1 base from V and 2 from J, leaving 9 bases between them. The CDR3 is 14 residues long. RNA fractions of 10%, 30% or 50% and roughly 20,000 to 1,000,000 sorted cells were the source of naive CD8 libraries. Naive CD8 T cell sorting was performed on the CD8+CD4-CCR7+CD45RA+ phenotype. Sequencing was performed on naive CD8+ T cells from blood, with Jurkat cell RNA spiked in. The subset was: FACS-sorted CD8+CD4-CCR7+CD45RA+ naive T cells. The clonotype originates from a human donor in good health. Some libraries in this study had Jurkat cell RNA spiked in. V and J are TRBV14 and TRBJ2-7; D may be TRBD1 (6 bases). The CDR3 spells CASSQANRAYEQYF. Here the CDR3 DNA reads TGTGCCAGCAGCCAAGCGAACAGGGCCTACGAGCAGTACTTC. The full variable domain, with the rest looked up from reference TRBV14 and TRBJ2-7, is EAGVTQFPSHSVIEKGQTVTLRCDPISGHDNLYWYRRVMGKEIKFLLHFVKESKQDESGMPNNRFLAERTGGTYSTLKVQPAELEDSGVYFCASSQANRAYEQYFGPGTRLTVT.